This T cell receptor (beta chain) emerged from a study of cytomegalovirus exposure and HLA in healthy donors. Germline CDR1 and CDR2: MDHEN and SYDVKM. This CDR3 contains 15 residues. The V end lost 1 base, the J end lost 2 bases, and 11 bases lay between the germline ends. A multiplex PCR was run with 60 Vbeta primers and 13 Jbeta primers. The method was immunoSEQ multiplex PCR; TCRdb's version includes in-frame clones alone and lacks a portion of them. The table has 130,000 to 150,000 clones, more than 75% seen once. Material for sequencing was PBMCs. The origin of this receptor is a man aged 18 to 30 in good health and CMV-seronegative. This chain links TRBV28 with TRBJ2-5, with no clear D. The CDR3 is CASSLSGSVQETQYF. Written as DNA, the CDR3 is TGTGCCAGCAGTTTATCGGGTTCAGTTCAAGAGACCCAGTACTTC. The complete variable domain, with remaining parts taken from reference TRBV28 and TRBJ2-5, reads DVKVTQSSRYLVKRTGEKVFLECVQDMDHENMFWYRQDPGLGLRLIYFSYDVKMKEKGDIPEGYSVSREKKERFSLILESASTNQTSMYLCASSLSGSVQETQYFGPGTRLLVL.